Listed below are T cell receptor beta chains from one sample, sequenced in a study of T cell responses to AZD1222 COVID-19 vaccine. TCRdb's table, derived via immunoSEQ multiplex PCR, lists solely in-frame clones and lacks some. The table shows about 140,000 clones, with almost 95% occurring only once. The material sequenced was peripheral blood, taken 28 days after the second AZD1222 dose. The receptors derive from an adult who received the AZD1222 COVID-19 vaccine. Each CDR3 is given without its conserved first and last residue.

V	J	CDR3
TRBV6-2/TRBV6-3	TRBJ2-3	ASSHPGTESTDTQY
TRBV6-5	TRBJ1-1	ASSWDRGNTEAF
TRBV3-1/TRBV3-2	TRBJ2-1	ASSQVGKQGMRAYNEQF
TRBV28	TRBJ1-1	ASSTLVGQGAF
TRBV2	TRBJ1-3	ASTRTYFTGNTIY
TRBV5-6	TRBJ1-2	ASSGTTGGHGYT
TRBV24-1	TRBJ2-1	ATSDLRLAGGDEQF
TRBV5-6	TRBJ1-1	ASSLASENTEAF
TRBV6-1	TRBJ2-1	ASSEGSARGDYYEQF
TRBV15	TRBJ1-2	ATSRSNRDQNYGYT
TRBV4-2	TRBJ2-3	ASRPTSGRTDTQY
TRBV20-1	TRBJ2-1	SASRASGQHEQF
TRBV5-4	TRBJ2-3	ASSLTGQADTQY
TRBV28	TRBJ2-1	ASSLLAYNEQF
TRBV6-4	TRBJ1-2	ASSDRGQGVDGYT